Listed here are 2 T cell receptor beta chains from one sample, sequenced in a study of cytomegalovirus exposure and HLA in healthy donors. The study ran its PCR with 60 Vbeta and 13 Jbeta primers. Measured with immunoSEQ multiplex PCR; TCRdb has only the in-frame clones, and not every one. This sample has about 150,000 clones, with approximately 79% found just once. The specimen was PBMCs. These receptors all come from a man aged 50 or older in good health and CMV-seropositive.

The chain employs TRBV5-1 and TRBJ2-1, with 7 bases identical to TRBD2. The J segment lost 7 bases and the V segment lost 6 bases, leaving 4 bases of the junction unmatched. The CDR3 has 12 amino acids. CDR1 SGHRS and CDR2 YFSETQ come from the germline V gene. The CDR3 reads CASKTSWNEQFF. The CDR3 DNA is TGCGCCAGCAAGACTAGCTGGAATGAGCAGTTCTTC.

The chain carries TRBV19 and TRBJ2-7, with TRBD2 identical over 11 bases. The CDR3 is 14 amino acids. Unmatched junction bases numbered 3, after V lost 5 bases and J lost 3 bases. Germline loops: CDR1 LNHDA, CDR2 SQIVND (reference sequence). The CDR3, as DNA: TGTGCCAGTAGTTCACTAGCGGGAGACTACGAGCAGTACTTC. Its translation: CASSSLAGDYEQYF. The entire variable domain, with the rest obtained from reference TRBV19 and TRBJ2-7, is as follows: DGGITQSPKYLFRKEGQNVTLSCEQNLNHDAMYWYRQDPGQGLRLIYYSQIVNDFQKGDIAEGYSVSREKKESFPLTVTSAQKNPTAFYLCASSSLAGDYEQYFGPGTRLTVT.